Given below is one T cell receptor beta chain in context. This specimen comes from a study of T-cell reconstitution after alpha-beta-depleted transplantation in children. The junction had 8 bases not matched to a gene; V was cut back by 1 base and J by 6 bases. The germline V gene encodes CDR1 SEHNR and CDR2 FQNEAQ (reference sequence). This CDR3 spans 16 amino acids. As it was prepared, the TCRbeta library received unique molecular identifiers. A single record per CDR3 protein comes from TCRdb applying MiXCR to the PCR reads. The table has 450,000 to 600,000 distinct CDR3 sequences, over 10% seen once; the top ten hold 2.2%.

The source was PBMCs, mostly from graft donor cells, collected 360 days after TCRalphabeta/CD19-depleted stem cell transplant. This TCR came from a male patient aged 10 to 17 who had a stem cell transplant for acute myeloid leukemia, so the T cells may come from the graft donor. The rearrangement joins TRBV7-9 to TRBJ2-1, with TRBD2 identical over 8 bases. The CDR3, as DNA: TGTGCCAGCAGCTTAGGCCAGCGGGAGATAACCAATGAGCAGTTCTTC. Its translation: CASSLGQREITNEQFF.